Listed below are T cell receptor beta chains from one sample, sequenced in a study of shared clonotypes between healthy human individuals. Clones were sequenced by immunoSEQ multiplex PCR, and TCRdb holds only the in-frame ones, with some missing. The data contain hundreds of thousands of clones, around 78% of them singletons. Material for sequencing was PBMCs. The receptors derive from a woman between 40 and 55 years old in good health. Some clones in this sample may be carry-over from other donors' samples. Each CDR3 is given with its conserved first and last residue. A D gene is named only where the DNA matches it firmly. Size tells how often a clone was seen (once, few, many) or the class of an expanded clone, and some rows leave it out.

CDR3aa: CASSPGTGLGYGYTF; CDR3nt: TGTGCCAGCAGTCCCGGGACAGGGCTCGGCTATGGCTACACCTTC; j_gene: TRBJ1-2; abundance: -; v_gene: TRBV28; d_gene: TRBD1
CDR3aa: CASSLGDRALWGEQYF; CDR3nt: TGTGCCAGCAGCTTAGGAGACAGGGCCCTTTGGGGCGAGCAGTACTTC; j_gene: TRBJ2-7; abundance: -; v_gene: TRBV7-6; d_gene: TRBD1
CDR3aa: CSVRAGGDGYNGQFF; CDR3nt: TGCAGCGTTCGGGCGGGAGGGGACGGTTACAATGGGCAGTTCTTC; j_gene: TRBJ2-1; abundance: -; v_gene: TRBV29-1; d_gene: TRBD2
CDR3aa: CASSDQLHTDTQYF; CDR3nt: TGTGCCAGCAGTGACCAGCTTCACACAGATACGCAGTATTTT; j_gene: TRBJ2-3; abundance: -; v_gene: TRBV2; d_gene: -
CDR3aa: CASSIVAGPTDTQYF; CDR3nt: TGTGCCAGTAGTATAGTGGCGGGACCCACAGATACGCAGTATTTT; j_gene: TRBJ2-3; abundance: -; v_gene: TRBV19; d_gene: -
CDR3aa: CSARGTSGSREQYF; CDR3nt: TGCAGCGCCCGGGGGACTAGCGGGAGCCGGGAGCAGTACTTC; j_gene: TRBJ2-7; abundance: -; v_gene: TRBV29-1; d_gene: TRBD2
CDR3aa: CSPWTGADEQFF; CDR3nt: TGCAGCCCTTGGACAGGAGCCGATGAGCAGTTCTTC; j_gene: TRBJ2-1; abundance: -; v_gene: TRBV29-1; d_gene: TRBD1
CDR3aa: CASSQDSRTGGVGETQYF; CDR3nt: TGCGCCAGCAGCCAAGATAGCCGGACAGGGGGCGTGGGGGAGACCCAGTACTTC; j_gene: TRBJ2-5; abundance: -; v_gene: TRBV4-1; d_gene: TRBD1
CDR3aa: CASRTSGRYEQYF; CDR3nt: TGTGCCAGCAGGACTAGCGGGAGGTACGAGCAGTACTTC; j_gene: TRBJ2-7; abundance: -; v_gene: TRBV27; d_gene: TRBD2
CDR3aa: CASSLGRNTEAFF; CDR3nt: TGTGCCAGCAGCTTAGGCAGGAACACTGAAGCTTTCTTT; j_gene: TRBJ1-1; abundance: -; v_gene: TRBV7-7; d_gene: -
CDR3aa: CASSVGRASSYEQYF; CDR3nt: TGTGCCAGCAGCGTAGGGAGGGCGAGCTCCTACGAGCAGTACTTC; j_gene: TRBJ2-7; abundance: -; v_gene: TRBV9; d_gene: -
CDR3aa: CACHRGTGGTEAFF; CDR3nt: TGTGCCTGCCACAGAGGGACAGGGGGCACTGAAGCTTTCTTT; j_gene: TRBJ1-1; abundance: -; v_gene: TRBV30; d_gene: TRBD1
CDR3aa: CASEGVRGGTEAFF; CDR3nt: TGTGCCAGCGAAGGGGTTAGGGGGGGCACTGAAGCTTTCTTT; j_gene: TRBJ1-1; abundance: few; v_gene: TRBV2; d_gene: -
CDR3aa: CASSLIGGQSYEQYF; CDR3nt: TGCGCCAGCAGCCTTATCGGGGGACAGTCCTACGAGCAGTACTTC; j_gene: TRBJ2-7; abundance: -; v_gene: TRBV4-1; d_gene: -
CDR3aa: CSVEGDSSYEQYF; CDR3nt: TGCAGCGTTGAAGGGGACTCCTCCTACGAGCAGTACTTC; j_gene: TRBJ2-7; abundance: -; v_gene: TRBV29-1; d_gene: -
CDR3aa: CASRRLQANEKLFF; CDR3nt: TGCGCCAGCAGGCGGCTTCAGGCTAATGAAAAACTGTTTTTT; j_gene: TRBJ1-4; abundance: -; v_gene: TRBV5-1; d_gene: -
CDR3aa: CASSEERGMDEQFF; CDR3nt: TGCGCCAGCAGCGAAGAACGGGGGATGGATGAGCAGTTCTTC; j_gene: TRBJ2-1; abundance: -; v_gene: TRBV4-3; d_gene: -
CDR3aa: CASSPSTGARHTEAFF; CDR3nt: TGCGCCAGCAGCCCAAGCACAGGGGCTAGGCACACTGAAGCTTTCTTT; j_gene: TRBJ1-1; abundance: -; v_gene: TRBV4-1; d_gene: TRBD1
CDR3aa: CASSQQSRGPDTQYF; CDR3nt: TGCGCCAGCAGCCAACAAAGCCGGGGGCCAGATACGCAGTATTTT; j_gene: TRBJ2-3; abundance: -; v_gene: TRBV4-3; d_gene: -
CDR3aa: CASSLGPGSEQFF; CDR3nt: TGTGCCAGCAGCTTAGGCCCCGGCTCGGAGCAGTTCTTC; j_gene: TRBJ2-1; abundance: -; v_gene: TRBV7-9; d_gene: -
CDR3aa: CAWSMDRVLSNEKLFF; CDR3nt: TGTGCCTGGAGCATGGACAGGGTTTTGTCTAATGAAAAACTGTTTTTT; j_gene: TRBJ1-4; abundance: -; v_gene: TRBV30; d_gene: TRBD1
CDR3aa: CASSSLGSGRALEQFF; CDR3nt: TGTGCCAGCAGCTCCCTGGGTAGCGGGAGGGCCTTGGAGCAGTTCTTC; j_gene: TRBJ2-1; abundance: -; v_gene: TRBV5-8; d_gene: TRBD2
CDR3aa: CASSQQPGESYGYTF; CDR3nt: TGTGCCAGCAGCCAACAACCTGGAGAATCCTATGGCTACACCTTC; j_gene: TRBJ1-2; abundance: medium-sized; v_gene: TRBV16; d_gene: -
CDR3aa: CASSPSGHRGSSYEQYF; CDR3nt: TGCGCCAGCAGCCCATCAGGTCACAGGGGGTCCTCCTACGAGCAGTACTTC; j_gene: TRBJ2-7; abundance: -; v_gene: TRBV5-1; d_gene: TRBD1
CDR3aa: CASSYVPSSELFF; CDR3nt: TGTGCCAGCAGTTACGTACCCTCGTCGGAGCTGTTTTTT; j_gene: TRBJ2-2; abundance: -; v_gene: TRBV6-6; d_gene: -
CDR3aa: CASSRASGQSNTGELFF; CDR3nt: TGTGCCAGTAGTAGAGCCTCAGGACAGTCGAACACCGGGGAGCTGTTTTTT; j_gene: TRBJ2-2; abundance: -; v_gene: TRBV19; d_gene: -
CDR3aa: CASSSLGPDQPQHF; CDR3nt: TGTGCCAGCAGCTCTCTGGGGCCGGATCAGCCCCAGCATTTT; j_gene: TRBJ1-5; abundance: once; v_gene: TRBV7-2; d_gene: -
CDR3aa: CASSEGLAEYNEQFF; CDR3nt: TGTGCCAGCAGCGAGGGACTAGCGGAATACAATGAGCAGTTCTTC; j_gene: TRBJ2-1; abundance: -; v_gene: TRBV5-4; d_gene: TRBD2
CDR3aa: CTSGRLLGASGYTF; CDR3nt: TGTACCAGCGGTCGACTCCTCGGGGCGAGCGGCTACACCTTC; j_gene: TRBJ1-2; abundance: -; v_gene: TRBV28; d_gene: -
CDR3aa: CASSEWGSGELFF; CDR3nt: TGTGCCAGCAGTGAATGGGGGTCCGGGGAGCTGTTTTTT; j_gene: TRBJ2-2; abundance: once; v_gene: TRBV25-1; d_gene: -
CDR3aa: CASSPYTPQRTQETQYF; CDR3nt: TGTGCCAGCTCACCATATACCCCACAACGGACCCAAGAGACCCAGTACTTC; j_gene: TRBJ2-5; abundance: -; v_gene: TRBV18; d_gene: -
CDR3aa: CATSSHSYEQYF; CDR3nt: TGTGCCACCAGCAGCCACTCCTACGAGCAGTACTTC; j_gene: TRBJ2-7; abundance: -; v_gene: TRBV15; d_gene: -
CDR3aa: CASRASGNNNEQFF; CDR3nt: TGCGCCAGCAGGGCTAGCGGGAACAACAATGAGCAGTTCTTC; j_gene: TRBJ2-1; abundance: -; v_gene: TRBV5-1; d_gene: TRBD2
CDR3aa: CASSSDRSSVSSYEQYF; CDR3nt: TGTGCCAGCAGCTCTGACAGGTCGTCTGTGAGCTCCTACGAGCAGTACTTC; j_gene: TRBJ2-7; abundance: -; v_gene: TRBV5-6; d_gene: -
CDR3aa: CASSYKTGTQATNEKLFF; CDR3nt: TGTGCCAGCAGTTACAAAACCGGGACTCAAGCAACTAATGAAAAACTGTTTTTT; j_gene: TRBJ1-4; abundance: -; v_gene: TRBV27; d_gene: -
CDR3aa: CASSPPQGRNGYTF; CDR3nt: TGTGCCAGCTCACCACCGCAGGGCAGGAATGGCTACACCTTC; j_gene: TRBJ1-2; abundance: many; v_gene: TRBV18; d_gene: -
CDR3aa: CASSERDRALCYGYTF; CDR3nt: TGCGCCAGCAGTGAACGAGACAGAGCCCTTTGTTATGGCTACACCTTC; j_gene: TRBJ1-2; abundance: -; v_gene: TRBV10-1; d_gene: -
CDR3aa: CASARAGWDEQYF; CDR3nt: TGCGCCAGCGCCCGGGCAGGGTGGGACGAGCAGTACTTC; j_gene: TRBJ2-7; abundance: once; v_gene: TRBV5-1; d_gene: -
CDR3aa: CASTRGHGANVLTF; CDR3nt: TGTGCCAGCACCAGGGGGCATGGGGCCAACGTCCTGACTTTC; j_gene: TRBJ2-6; abundance: -; v_gene: TRBV2; d_gene: TRBD1